The next 28 T cell receptor beta chains were all read from a single sample in a study of T cell responses to AZD1222 COVID-19 vaccine. Clones were sequenced by immunoSEQ multiplex PCR, and TCRdb holds only the in-frame ones, with some missing. The data hold some 150,000 clones, with about 90% observed a single time. Sequenced here: peripheral blood, sampled on day 0 of AZD1222 vaccination. The receptors stem from an adult in good health.

The chain combines TRBV28 with TRBJ1-6, with no clear D. This CDR3 has 15 residues. V lost 5 bases and J 13 bases, leaving 21 bases between the germline ends. Germline V gives CDR1 MDHEN, CDR2 SYDVKM. The DNA for the CDR3 is TGTGCCAGCAGTCCGTCAGGCCCCACCTTTTATCCCCTCCACTTT. The encoded protein is CASSPSGPTFYPLHF.

This clone was seen once. The genes are TRBV4-2 and TRBJ2-1, with TRBD1 matching 8 bases. V shed 5 bases, J shed 1 base, and the junction held 7 bases outside the gene matches. The CDR3 has 16 amino acids. Germline assignment: CDR1 LGHNA and CDR2 YNFKEQ. The CDR3 loop reads CASSEAGGGSYNEQFF. CDR3 coding DNA: TGTGCCAGCAGCGAAGCAGGGGGCGGGTCCTACAATGAGCAGTTCTTC.

The chain links TRBV5-1 to TRBJ1-2, with TRBD1 matching 9 bases. J was trimmed by 5 bases and V by 2 bases; bases with no gene match: 4. Germline CDR1 reads SGHRS; CDR2 reads YFSETQ. CDR3 length: 14 residues. The CDR3 region has the DNA TGCGCCAGCAGCTTTGGTGACAGGGGGTATGGCTACACCTTC. Protein sequence: CASSFGDRGYGYTF.

This chain uses TRBV27 with TRBJ1-3, with TRBD1 matching over 8 bases. Germline trimming cut 9 bases from V and 7 bases from J; bases unmatched to any gene: 8. Per the germline V gene, CDR1 is MNHEY and CDR2 is SMNVEV (reference sequence). This CDR3 contains 13 residues. The CDR3 nucleotides read TGTGCCAGTAGGGACAGGTTGACGAACACCATATATTTT. It yields the protein CASRDRLTNTIYF.

The CDR3 spells CASSYRTVTEAFF. Written as DNA, the CDR3 is TGTGCCAGCAGTTATAGGACGGTGACTGAAGCTTTCTTT. V is TRBV6-6 and J is TRBJ1-1; D gene ambiguous. CDR1 and CDR2 from the germline V gene are MNHNY and SVGAGI (reference sequence). The ends were cut back, 3 bases at V and 5 bases at J, with 10 bases in the middle. CDR3 size: 13 residues.

The V call is TRBV12-3 or TRBV12-4, the J call TRBJ2-3; D unclear. CDR3 size: 11 residues. V lost 6 bases and J 5 bases, leaving 6 bases between the germline ends. CDR3 sequence reads: CASRLIDTQYF. DNA for the CDR3: TGTGCCAGCAGGTTAATAGATACGCAGTATTTT.

The rearrangement uses TRBV14 and TRBJ1-6, with TRBD1 identical over 9 bases. Germline V lookup: CDR1 SGHDN, CDR2 FVKESK. V lost 2 bases, J lost 9 bases, and 8 bases stayed unmatched. This CDR3 region has 16 residues. This chain's CDR3 is CASSQTTGGNSSPLHF. Here the CDR3 DNA reads TGTGCCAGCAGCCAAACGACAGGGGGTAATAGTTCACCCCTCCACTTT.

This chain links TRBV3-1 (or the pseudogene TRBV3-2) with TRBJ2-7, with D perhaps matching TRBD1 or TRBD2 (5 bases each). Germline loops: CDR1 LGHDT, CDR2 YNNKEL (reference sequence). Trimming left V 0 bases short and J 6 bases short, with 9 bases between. This CDR3 spans 13 amino acids. The CDR3 sequence: CASSQDRAGEQYF. The CDR3 DNA is TGTGCCAGCAGCCAAGACAGGGCGGGCGAGCAGTACTTC.

The chain has TRBV28 and TRBJ2-7; no definite D call. The CDR3 totals 11 residues. Germline V gene lookup returns CDR1 MDHEN and CDR2 SYDVKM. Trimming removed 6 bases from V and 0 bases from J, with 3 bases in between. DNA of the CDR3: TGTGCCAGCAGCGGCTCCTACGAGCAGTACTTC. It is translated as CASSGSYEQYF. Full variable domain (outside the CDR3, taken from reference TRBV28 and TRBJ2-7): DVKVTQSSRYLVKRTGEKVFLECVQDMDHENMFWYRQDPGLGLRLIYFSYDVKMKEKGDIPEGYSVSREKKERFSLILESASTNQTSMYLCASSGSYEQYFGPGTRLTVT.

The genes are TRBV25-1 and TRBJ2-2; D remains ambiguous. Trimming cost V 2 bases and J 5 bases, with 21 bases left between them. CDR3 length: 18 residues. The germline V gene encodes CDR1 MGHDK and CDR2 SYGVNS. The CDR3 loop reads CASSERVDSLPRTGELFF. The DNA of the CDR3 is TGTGCCAGCAGTGAAAGAGTAGACTCCCTCCCGAGGACCGGGGAGCTGTTTTTT.

The chain carries TRBV9 and TRBJ2-2; 9 nucleotides line up with TRBD2. Germline trimming cut 0 bases from V and 5 bases from J; bases unmatched to any gene: 8. The CDR3 loop spans 17 amino acids. The germline V gene has CDR1 SGDLS and CDR2 YYNGEE. This chain's CDR3 is CASSVASAGGRTGELFF. The CDR3 coding sequence is TGTGCCAGCAGCGTAGCTTCGGCGGGAGGGCGAACCGGGGAGCTGTTTTTT.

The J gene is TRBJ2-2, the V gene TRBV18; D unclear. The germline V and J ends were trimmed by 0 bases and 7 bases, with 12 bases remaining between them. CDR3 length: 15 amino acids. Germline V gives CDR1 KGHSH, CDR2 LQKENI. CDR3 nucleotide sequence: TGTGCCAGCTCACCACCCGTCAGGCGCGTCGGGGAGCTGTTTTTT. This translates into CASSPPVRRVGELFF.

The chain uses TRBV5-1 and TRBJ2-2; no definite D call. The CDR3 has 15 amino acids. The V and J ends lost 0 bases and 5 bases respectively, with 11 bases between them. Germline V gene sequence: CDR1 SGHRS, CDR2 YFSETQ. The CDR3 loop is CASSLGSGETGELFF. In nucleotides, the CDR3 is TGCGCCAGCAGCTTGGGGTCTGGTGAGACCGGGGAGCTGTTTTTT.

The genes are TRBV6-5 and TRBJ2-7; 9 bases match TRBD1. The CDR3 is 14 residues long. Per the germline V gene, CDR1 is MNHEY and CDR2 is SVGAGI. Trimming took 10 bases from V and 0 from J; bases not matched to a gene: 7. CDR3 sequence (DNA): TGTGCCACCACCCGACAGGGGGGCTCCTACGAGCAGTACTTC. Translation gives CATTRQGGSYEQYF.

V usage is TRBV28 and J usage is TRBJ1-1; tentatively, D is TRBD1 (6 bases). The V end lost 6 bases, the J end lost 3 bases, and 20 bases lay between the germline ends. The CDR3 totals 16 residues. Germline CDR1 reads MDHEN; CDR2 reads SYDVKM. CDR3 protein: CASSSRGGGRDTEAFF. In DNA, the CDR3 is TGTGCCAGCAGCTCGCGGGGGGGCGGCAGGGACACTGAAGCTTTCTTT.

The chain is built from TRBV27 and TRBJ1-2; no firm D call. The CDR3 spans 14 residues. Germline loops: CDR1 MNHEY, CDR2 SMNVEV (reference sequence). The V end was cut by 0 bases, the J end by 4 bases, with 9 bases between. This chain's CDR3 is CASSLSGATYGYTF. The CDR3 DNA sequence: TGTGCCAGCAGTTTATCGGGCGCCACCTATGGCTACACCTTC.

The V gene is TRBV5-1, the J gene TRBJ1-2; D unclear. Trimming took off 0 bases at V and 3 bases at J, with 9 bases between the two ends. In germline, CDR1 is SGHRS, CDR2 YFSETQ. The CDR3 has 14 amino acids. The chain's CDR3 is CASSLGVKDYGYTF. DNA of the CDR3: TGCGCCAGCAGCTTGGGGGTTAAAGACTATGGCTACACCTTC.

V and J are TRBV7-2 and TRBJ2-7; D is undetermined. The length of the CDR3 is 14 residues. CDR1 is SGHTA, CDR2 FQGNSA, per germline. The V and J ends lost 5 bases and 5 bases respectively, with 16 bases between them. The CDR3 spells CASSRRPEVNEQYF. CDR3 DNA sequence: TGTGCCAGCAGCAGGAGACCCGAGGTGAACGAGCAGTACTTC. The full variable domain, rest sourced from reference TRBV7-2 and TRBJ2-7, is GAGVSQSPSNKVTEKGKDVELRCDPISGHTALYWYRQSLGQGLEFLIYFQGNSAPDKSGLPSDRFSAERTGGSVSTLTIQRTQQEDSAVYLCASSRRPEVNEQYFGPGTRLTVT.

The CDR3, as DNA: TGTGCCAGCAGTTACATGGCTTGGGATCAGCCCCAGCATTTT. It translates to CASSYMAWDQPQHF. The rearrangement links TRBV6-5 to TRBJ1-5; D is uncertain. This CDR3 is built from 14 residues. Trimming removed 2 bases at V and 5 bases at J, with 10 bases between. The germline V gene encodes CDR1 MNHEY and CDR2 SVGAGI.

The CDR3 sequence is CASGVNRVNTEAFF. The DNA for the CDR3 is TGCGCCAGCGGTGTAAACAGGGTGAACACTGAAGCTTTCTTT. This rearrangement joins TRBV10-2 to TRBJ1-1; tentatively, D is TRBD1 (6 bases). The length of the CDR3 is 14 residues. Trimming shortened V by 8 bases and J by 0 bases, and 13 bases separated the two germline ends. The germline gives CDR1 WSHSY, CDR2 SAAADI.

V usage is TRBV4-3 and J usage is TRBJ2-5; 12 bases map to TRBD1. From germline, CDR1 is LGHNA and CDR2 YSLEER. With 1 base clipped from V and 1 base from J, the junction kept 4 bases outside the gene matches. The CDR3 length is 17 residues. The CDR3 DNA sequence: TGCGCCAGCAGCCAAGGAGGGACAGGGGGCCCCCAAGAGACCCAGTACTTC. Its translation is CASSQGGTGGPQETQYF.

The rearrangement links TRBV4-1 to TRBJ2-7; D perhaps matches TRBD2 (7 bases). The CDR3 extends over 15 amino acids. Per the germline V gene, CDR1 is MGHRA and CDR2 is YSYEKL. V lost 1 base and J lost 1, with 11 bases in between. The CDR3 nucleotides read TGCGCCAGCAGCCAAGCCGGGGGGCTATCCTACGAGCAGTACTTC. This gives the protein CASSQAGGLSYEQYF.

This clone appeared a single time. The chain employs TRBV7-9 and TRBJ1-4; 7 positions agree with TRBD1. The V segment lost 6 bases and the J segment 6 bases; nucleotides outside the gene matches: 7. Germline assignment: CDR1 SEHNR and CDR2 FQNEAQ (reference sequence). This CDR3 has 14 amino acids. CDR3 DNA: TGTGCCAGCAGTCTCCGGGACAGCGATGAAAAACTGTTTTTT. Amino acids: CASSLRDSDEKLFF.

The V and J genes are TRBV5-1 and TRBJ1-1; D gene unclear. V shed 4 bases and J shed 0 bases, with 7 bases lying between them. Germline assignment: CDR1 SGHRS and CDR2 YFSETQ. The CDR3 is 13 residues long. CDR3 nucleotide sequence: TGCGCCAGCAGCGTCTCATTGAACACTGAAGCTTTCTTT. Its protein product is CASSVSLNTEAFF. The full variable domain, completed using reference TRBV5-1 and TRBJ1-1, is KAGVTQTPRYLIKTRGQQVTLSCSPISGHRSVSWYQQTPGQGLQFLFEYFSETQRNKGNFPGRFSGRQFSNSRSEMNVSTLELGDSALYLCASSVSLNTEAFFGQGTRLTVV.

This clone is a singleton in its sample. The genes are TRBV5-5 and TRBJ1-5; D remains ambiguous. Trimming took 4 bases from V and 9 from J, leaving 20 bases between them. The CDR3 has 15 residues. Germline V gene lookup returns CDR1 SGHKS and CDR2 YYEKEE (reference sequence). This CDR3 reads CASSLGRETVRPQHF. The CDR3 DNA reads as TGTGCCAGCAGCCTCGGGAGGGAGACTGTTCGGCCCCAGCATTTT.

In its sample, this clone was seen once. The chain employs TRBV9 and TRBJ2-7, with 8 bases lining up with TRBD1. This CDR3 has 14 residues. The germline gives CDR1 SGDLS, CDR2 YYNGEE. J lost 5 bases, V lost 4 bases, and 8 bases had no gene match. The CDR3 sequence: CASSPGPGGDEQYF. CDR3 DNA sequence: TGTGCCAGCAGCCCAGGCCCAGGGGGCGACGAGCAGTACTTC. The whole variable domain, filled in from reference TRBV9 and TRBJ2-7, reads DSGVTQTPKHLITATGQRVTLRCSPRSGDLSVYWYQQSLDQGLQFLIQYYNGEERAKGNILERFSAQQFPDLHSELNLSSLELGDSALYFCASSPGPGGDEQYFGPGTRLTVT.

The genes are TRBV11-3 and TRBJ2-1; TRBD2 aligns across 10 bases. This CDR3 is 12 amino acids long. V lost 4 bases to trimming and J lost 15 bases; unmatched junction nucleotides: 6. The germline V gene encodes CDR1 SGHNT and CDR2 YENEEA. The CDR3 bases are TGTGCCAGCAGCTCTAGCGGGAGACTCCTGTTCTTC. As protein: CASSSSGRLLFF.

In DNA, the CDR3 is TGCGCCAGCAGCTTTGGACAGGGCACCTACGAGCAGTACTTC. Translation: CASSFGQGTYEQYF. The chain uses TRBV5-1 and TRBJ2-7; TRBD1 matches at 8 bases. This CDR3 region has 14 residues. J was trimmed by 2 bases and V by 2 bases; bases with no gene match: 3. Germline-derived CDR1 and CDR2 are SGHRS and YFSETQ.